The clone carrying this TCR beta chain was observed once. Antigen specificity is unknown. V lost 2 bases, J lost 6 bases, and 3 bases stayed unmatched. Germline V gene data show CDR1 as SGHTA and CDR2 as FQGTGA. This CDR3 contains 14 residues. The entry originates in a study of cytomegalovirus exposure and HLA in healthy donors. Overall study results and limits: In a later analysis, TCR beta V- and J-gene trimming showed a link to a missense DCLRE1C variant. The classifier was said to identify cytomegalovirus status with high specificity and sensitivity.

The PCR used 60 Vbeta and 13 Jbeta primers. The protocol was immunoSEQ multiplex PCR, while the TCRdb copy is restricted to in-frame clones and leaves out a portion. The sample comprises 60,000 or so clones, about 72% of which are singletons, and 2.5% to 3.5% rests with the top ten. The receptor's source is a woman aged 40 to 50 in good health and CMV-seropositive. The sequencing sample was made of PBMCs. The gene calls are TRBV7-3 and TRBJ2-7, with 11 nucleotides matching TRBD1. The CDR3 loop reads CASSLGTGGPEQYF. CDR3 in DNA: TGTGCCAGCAGCTTAGGGACAGGGGGACCCGAGCAGTACTTC.